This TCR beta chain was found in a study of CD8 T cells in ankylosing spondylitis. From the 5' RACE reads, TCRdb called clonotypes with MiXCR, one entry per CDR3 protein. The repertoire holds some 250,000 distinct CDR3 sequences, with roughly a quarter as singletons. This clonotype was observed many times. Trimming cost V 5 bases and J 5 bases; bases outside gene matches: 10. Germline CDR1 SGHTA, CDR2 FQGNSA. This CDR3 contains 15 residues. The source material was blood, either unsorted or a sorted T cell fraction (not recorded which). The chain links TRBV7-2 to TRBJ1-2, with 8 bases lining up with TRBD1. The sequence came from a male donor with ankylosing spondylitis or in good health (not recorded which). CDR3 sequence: CASSPDPQGAYGYTF. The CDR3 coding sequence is TGTGCCAGCAGCCCAGACCCCCAGGGGGCGTATGGCTACACCTTC.